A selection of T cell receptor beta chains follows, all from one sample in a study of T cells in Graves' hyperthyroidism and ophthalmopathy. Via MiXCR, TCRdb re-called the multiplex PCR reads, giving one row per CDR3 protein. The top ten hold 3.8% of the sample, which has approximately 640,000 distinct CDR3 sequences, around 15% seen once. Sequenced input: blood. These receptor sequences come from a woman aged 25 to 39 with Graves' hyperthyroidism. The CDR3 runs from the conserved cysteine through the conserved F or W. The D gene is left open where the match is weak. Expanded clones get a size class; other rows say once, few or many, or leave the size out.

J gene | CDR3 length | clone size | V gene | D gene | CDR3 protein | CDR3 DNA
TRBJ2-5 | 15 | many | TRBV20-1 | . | CSAKVTGGVQETQYF | TGCAGTGCTAAGGTTACGGGTGGGGTGCAAGAGACCCAGTACTTC
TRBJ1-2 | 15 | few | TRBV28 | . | CASSLPPLGSSGYTF | TGTGCCAGCAGTTTACCTCCTCTAGGGAGCAGTGGCTACACCTTC
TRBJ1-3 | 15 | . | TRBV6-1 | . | CASSEAPGAGNTIYF | TGTGCCAGCAGTGAAGCGCCAGGGGCTGGAAACACCATATATTTT
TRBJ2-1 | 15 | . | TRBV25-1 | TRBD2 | CASSMAGAKGNEQSF | TGTGCCAGCAGTATGGCGGGAGCCAAGGGGAATGAGCAGTCCTTC
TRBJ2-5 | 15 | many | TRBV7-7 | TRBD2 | CASSSSGGDQETQYF | TGTGCTAGCAGCTCCAGCGGGGGAGACCAAGAGACCCAGTACTTC
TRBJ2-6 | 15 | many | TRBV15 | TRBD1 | CATSRGTGGANVLTF | TGTGCCACCAGCAGAGGGACAGGTGGGGCCAACGTCCTGACTTTC
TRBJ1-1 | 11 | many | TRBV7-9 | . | CASSLNLGAFF | TGTGCCAGCAGCTTAAACCTTGGGGCTTTCTTT
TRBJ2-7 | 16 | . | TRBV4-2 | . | CASSQGSAGSRGEQYF | TGTGCCAGCAGCCAAGGTTCGGCAGGGAGTAGGGGCGAGCAGTACTTC
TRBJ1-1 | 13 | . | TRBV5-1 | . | CASTAGGGTEAFF | TGCGCCAGCACCGCCGGAGGCGGAACTGAAGCTTTCTTT
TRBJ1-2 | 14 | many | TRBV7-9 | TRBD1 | CASRIRQGGDGYTF | TGTGCCAGCAGGATAAGACAGGGAGGCGATGGCTACACCTTC
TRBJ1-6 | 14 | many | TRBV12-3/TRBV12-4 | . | CASSLGWVNSPLHF | TGTGCCAGCAGTTTAGGCTGGGTTAATTCACCCCTCCACTTT
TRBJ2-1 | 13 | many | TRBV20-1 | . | CSAKWTDYNEQFF | TGCAGTGCTAAGTGGACTGATTACAATGAGCAGTTCTTC
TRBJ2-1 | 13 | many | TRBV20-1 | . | CSARDVFMNEQFF | TGCAGTGCTAGAGACGTGTTTATGAATGAGCAGTTCTTC
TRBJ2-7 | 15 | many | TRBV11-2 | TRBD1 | CASSLAGTAHYEQYF | TGTGCCAGCAGCTTAGCGGGGACAGCTCACTACGAGCAGTACTTC
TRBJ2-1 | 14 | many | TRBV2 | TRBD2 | CASSRERGDNEQFF | TGTGCCAGCAGTAGGGAGCGGGGGGACAATGAGCAGTTCTTC
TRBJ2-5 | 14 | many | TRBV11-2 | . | CASSLEFGQETQYF | TGTGCCAGCAGCTTAGAGTTCGGGCAAGAGACCCAGTACTTC